Each of the 12 T cell receptor beta chains below was sequenced from the same sample in a study of beta chain features in type 1 diabetes (dated by TCRdb to the late 2010s). General study outcomes and caveats: A moderate but significant shortening of TCRB CDR3 length was observed in type 1 diabetes patients in all four CD4+ subsets.

Their specific antigens are unknown. The library came from the immunoSEQ multiplex PCR assay. All of the isolated RNA was reverse transcribed with the High Capacity cDNA Reverse Transcription Kit, so expressed TCRB transcripts were sequenced. The table was pulled from immuneACCESS by TCRdb, which kept in-frame rearrangements only. Such tables lose some clones; where checked, under half of the loss comes from unresolved V genes, and the rest has no known cause. The sample table contains tens of thousands of clones; only one count was recorded for around 49% of them. The ten largest clonotypes hold around 0.72% of the sample. The sample taken for sequencing was central memory CD4+ T cells from blood. Receptors originate from a man between 25 and 39 years old with type 1 diabetes.

J is TRBJ2-5 and V is TRBV29-1, with 8 bases that match TRBD1. CDR1 is SQVTM and CDR2 is ANQGSEA in the germline V gene. J gave up 7 bases and V 6 bases, and 4 bases lay outside the gene matches. This CDR3 comprises 11 residues. This chain's CDR3 is CSVVGQGTQYF. In nucleotides, the CDR3 is TGCAGCGTGGTAGGACAGGGGACCCAGTACTTC. The full variable domain, in which reference TRBV29-1 and TRBJ2-5 provide the parts outside the CDR3, is SAVISQKPSRDICQRGTSLTIQCQVDSQVTMMFWYRQQPGQSLTLIATANQGSEATYESGFVIDKFPISRPNLTFSTLTVSNMSPEDSSIYLCSVVGQGTQYFGPGTRLLVL.

CDR3 residues: CASSFSSTGQKGAFF. The CDR3 DNA sequence: TGTGCCAGCAGCTTTAGCTCGACAGGGCAGAAGGGTGCTTTCTTT. The J gene is TRBJ1-1, the V gene TRBV7-9, with 7 bases identical to TRBD1. The CDR3 consists of 15 residues. Germline V lookup: CDR1 SEHNR, CDR2 FQNEAQ (reference sequence). Trimming at V came to 3 bases and at J to 11 bases, leaving 15 bases not matched to a gene.

The CDR3 DNA reads TGTGCCAGCAATAAGGAGCGGGGGGGATACAATGAGCAGTTCTTC. This sequence encodes CASNKERGGYNEQFF. V usage is TRBV2 and J usage is TRBJ2-1; 10 bases map to TRBD2. Germline V gene lookup returns CDR1 SNHLY and CDR2 FYNNEI. The trim removed 7 bases at V and 4 bases at J, leaving 7 bases unmatched. CDR3 length: 15 amino acids.

This chain uses TRBV27 with TRBJ2-3; D gene unclear. The CDR3 has 13 amino acids. V lost 4 bases and J lost 5, with 10 bases in between. The germline V gene encodes CDR1 MNHEY and CDR2 SMNVEV (reference sequence). This CDR3 reads CASSSALRDTQYF. The CDR3 nucleotides are TGTGCCAGCAGTTCTGCGCTACGAGATACGCAGTATTTT.

This clone was seen only a few times. This chain connects TRBV23-1 to TRBJ1-2, with a tentative D call TRBD1 (5 bases). TRBV23-1 is recorded as an ORF, its role being uncertain. This CDR3 region has 14 residues. V dropped 8 bases and J dropped 0 bases, with 13 bases sitting between them. CDR3 in DNA: TGCGCCAGCTTACGAAGGGGCCCTAACTATGGCTACACCTTC. It translates to CASLRRGPNYGYTF.

The chain couples TRBV13 to TRBJ1-6; the D is unclear. CDR1 is PRHDT, CDR2 FYEKMQ, per germline (reference sequence). With 7 bases removed from V and 0 bases from J, the gap between germline ends came to 7 bases. This CDR3 is 14 amino acids long. CDR3 sequence: CASTISSYNSPLHF. In DNA, the CDR3 is TGTGCCAGCACCATCAGCTCCTATAATTCACCCCTCCACTTT.

This clone was detected a few times. The chain employs TRBV4-2 and TRBJ2-3; TRBD2 agrees at 9 bases. The germline gives CDR1 LGHNA, CDR2 YNFKEQ. The CDR3 contains 14 residues. V lost 0 bases and J lost 6; bases outside the gene matches: 1. The CDR3: CASSQDSGGDTQYF. The CDR3 DNA follows: TGTGCCAGCAGCCAAGATAGCGGGGGTGATACGCAGTATTTT.

This chain connects TRBV7-2 to TRBJ2-2; 10 bases agree with TRBD2. There are 17 residues in the CDR3. J gave up 6 bases and V 0 bases, and 7 bases lay outside the gene matches. Germline loops: CDR1 SGHTA, CDR2 FQGNSA. This CDR3 is CASSLAVASGRPGELFF. CDR3 bases: TGTGCCAGCAGCTTAGCGGTGGCTAGCGGGAGACCCGGGGAGCTGTTTTTT.

This clone was seen a few times. V usage is TRBV5-4 and J usage is TRBJ2-1; 7 bases agree with TRBD2. Looked up from germline, CDR1 is SGHNT and CDR2 is YYREEE (reference sequence). With 5 bases clipped from V and 5 bases from J, the junction kept 10 bases outside the gene matches. The CDR3 is made up of 15 amino acids. The CDR3 spells CASSPSPSGNNEQFF. The CDR3 DNA follows: TGTGCCAGCAGTCCGAGCCCTAGCGGTAACAATGAGCAGTTCTTC.

The chain has TRBV10-3 and TRBJ2-1; 10 positions match TRBD2. The CDR3 has 15 residues. The V gene's germline CDR1 is ENHRY and CDR2 SYGVKD. The junction had 4 bases not matched to a gene; V was cut back by 3 bases and J by 5 bases. The DNA of the CDR3 is TGTGCCATCAGTGATGGACTAGCGGCCAACAATGAGCAGTTCTTC. This gives the protein CAISDGLAANNEQFF.

The rearrangement uses TRBV7-9 and TRBJ1-3; D is undetermined. The CDR3 is 12 amino acids. CDR1 SEHNR and CDR2 FQNEAQ come from the germline V gene (reference sequence). Trimming took 5 bases from V and 3 from J, leaving 5 bases between them. The CDR3 spells CASSPSGNTIYF. The CDR3 DNA follows: TGTGCCAGCAGCCCTAGTGGAAACACCATATATTTT.

The rearrangement uses TRBV30 and TRBJ2-7; TRBD1 is a possible D gene (6 bases). There are 15 residues in the CDR3. Trimming took off 3 bases at V and 0 bases at J, with 15 bases between the two ends. Germline values: CDR1 GTSNPN, CDR2 SVGIG (reference sequence). CDR3 DNA sequence: TGTGCCTGGAGCACAGGGAGTTCGAGCTCCTACGAGCAGTACTTC. Its protein is CAWSTGSSSSYEQYF.